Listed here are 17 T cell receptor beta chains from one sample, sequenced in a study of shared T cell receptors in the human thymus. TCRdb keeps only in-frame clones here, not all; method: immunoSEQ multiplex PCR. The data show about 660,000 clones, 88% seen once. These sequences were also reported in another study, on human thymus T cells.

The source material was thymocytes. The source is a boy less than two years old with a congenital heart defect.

Here the CDR3 DNA reads TGCGCCAGCAGCCCGCAACAGGGTTCGGAGACCCAGTACTTC. This translates into CASSPQQGSETQYF. The chain carries TRBV4-3 and TRBJ2-5; D perhaps matches TRBD1 (6 bases). CDR1 and CDR2 from the germline V gene are LGHNA and YSLEER. V was clipped by 4 bases and J by 5 bases, with 14 bases between them. The CDR3 consists of 14 residues.

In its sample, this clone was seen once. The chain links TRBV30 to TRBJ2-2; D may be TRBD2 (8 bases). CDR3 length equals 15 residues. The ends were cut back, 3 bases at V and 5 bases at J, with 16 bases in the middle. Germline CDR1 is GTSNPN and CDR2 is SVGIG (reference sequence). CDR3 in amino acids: CAWSGRGPGTGELFF. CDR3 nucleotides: TGTGCCTGGAGCGGGAGGGGGCCGGGAACCGGGGAGCTGTTTTTT.

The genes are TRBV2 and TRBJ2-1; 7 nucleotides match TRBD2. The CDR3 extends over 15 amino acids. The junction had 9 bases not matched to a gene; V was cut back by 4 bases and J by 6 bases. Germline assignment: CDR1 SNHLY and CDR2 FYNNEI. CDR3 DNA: TGTGCCAGCAGTGTGAAGGGACTACCCTCCAATGAGCAGTTCTTC. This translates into CASSVKGLPSNEQFF.

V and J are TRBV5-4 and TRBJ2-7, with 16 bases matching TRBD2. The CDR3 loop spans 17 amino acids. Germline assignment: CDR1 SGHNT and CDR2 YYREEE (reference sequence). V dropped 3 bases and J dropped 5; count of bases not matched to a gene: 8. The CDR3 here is CASSSSGTSGRAHEQYF. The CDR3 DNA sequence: TGTGCCAGCAGCTCCTCAGGGACTAGCGGGAGGGCCCACGAGCAGTACTTC. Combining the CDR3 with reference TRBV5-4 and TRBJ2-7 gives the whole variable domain ETGVTQSPTHLIKTRGQQVTLRCSSQSGHNTVSWYQQALGQGPQFIFQYYREEENGRGNFPPRFSGLQFPNYSSELNVNALELDDSALYLCASSSSGTSGRAHEQYFGPGTRLTVT.

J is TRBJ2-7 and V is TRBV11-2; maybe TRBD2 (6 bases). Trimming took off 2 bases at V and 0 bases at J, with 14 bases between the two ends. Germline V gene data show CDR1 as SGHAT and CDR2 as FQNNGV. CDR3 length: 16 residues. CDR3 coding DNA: TGTGCCAGCAGCTTATGGGAGGATGAAAGCTCCTACGAGCAGTACTTC. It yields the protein CASSLWEDESSYEQYF.

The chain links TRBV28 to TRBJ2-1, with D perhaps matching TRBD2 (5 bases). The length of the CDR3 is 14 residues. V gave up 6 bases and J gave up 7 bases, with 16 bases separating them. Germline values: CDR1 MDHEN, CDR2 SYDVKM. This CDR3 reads CASRYDCPGNEQFF. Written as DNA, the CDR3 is TGTGCCAGCAGGTACGACTGCCCGGGAAATGAGCAGTTCTTC. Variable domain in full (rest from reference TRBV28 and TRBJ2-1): DVKVTQSSRYLVKRTGEKVFLECVQDMDHENMFWYRQDPGLGLRLIYFSYDVKMKEKGDIPEGYSVSREKKERFSLILESASTNQTSMYLCASRYDCPGNEQFFGPGTRLTVL.

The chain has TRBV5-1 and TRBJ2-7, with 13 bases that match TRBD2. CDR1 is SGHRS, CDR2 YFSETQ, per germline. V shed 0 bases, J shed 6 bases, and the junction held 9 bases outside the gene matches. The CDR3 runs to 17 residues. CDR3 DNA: TGCGCCAGCAGCTTGGCTTCGACTAGCGGGAGGTCAGGCGAGCAGTACTTC. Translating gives CASSLASTSGRSGEQYF.

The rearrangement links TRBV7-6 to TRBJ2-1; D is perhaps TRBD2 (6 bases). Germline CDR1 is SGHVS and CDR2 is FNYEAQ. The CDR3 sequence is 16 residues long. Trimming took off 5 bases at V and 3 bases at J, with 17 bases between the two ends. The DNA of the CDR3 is TGTGCCAGCAGCCCGCGCCGGGGCGGGAACTACAATGAGCAGTTCTTC. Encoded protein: CASSPRRGGNYNEQFF.

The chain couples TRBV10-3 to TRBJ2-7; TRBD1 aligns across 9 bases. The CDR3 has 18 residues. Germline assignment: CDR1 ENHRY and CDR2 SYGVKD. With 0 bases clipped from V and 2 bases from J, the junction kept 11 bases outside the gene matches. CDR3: CAISESGQGPSVAYEQYF. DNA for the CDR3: TGTGCCATCAGTGAGTCTGGACAGGGGCCTTCCGTGGCCTACGAGCAGTACTTC.

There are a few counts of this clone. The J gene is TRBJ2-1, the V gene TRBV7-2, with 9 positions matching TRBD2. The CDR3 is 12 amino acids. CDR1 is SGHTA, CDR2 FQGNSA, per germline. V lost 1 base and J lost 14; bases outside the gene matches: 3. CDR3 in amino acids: CASSLGSGSEFF. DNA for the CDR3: TGTGCCAGCAGCTTAGGTAGCGGGAGCGAGTTCTTC.

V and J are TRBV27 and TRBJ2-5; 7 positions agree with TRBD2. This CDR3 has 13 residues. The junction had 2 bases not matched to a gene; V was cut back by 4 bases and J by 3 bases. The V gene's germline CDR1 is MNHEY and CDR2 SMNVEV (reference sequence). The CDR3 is CASSCLAEETQYF. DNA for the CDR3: TGTGCCAGCAGTTGCCTAGCGGAAGAGACCCAGTACTTC.

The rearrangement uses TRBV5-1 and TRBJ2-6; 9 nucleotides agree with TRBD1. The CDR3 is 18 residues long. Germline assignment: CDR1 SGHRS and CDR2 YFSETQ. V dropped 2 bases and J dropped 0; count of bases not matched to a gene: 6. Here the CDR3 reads CASSFRDRVLSGANVLTF. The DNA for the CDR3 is TGCGCCAGCAGCTTCCGGGACAGGGTGCTCTCTGGGGCCAACGTCCTGACTTTC.

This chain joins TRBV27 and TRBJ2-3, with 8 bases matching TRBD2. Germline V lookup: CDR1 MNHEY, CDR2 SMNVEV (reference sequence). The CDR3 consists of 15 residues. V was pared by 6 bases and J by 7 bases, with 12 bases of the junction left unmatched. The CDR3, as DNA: TGTGCCAGCAGAACCATTCTCGGCGGGAGGAATACGCAGTATTTT. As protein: CASRTILGGRNTQYF.

The CDR3 sequence is CASSLRAGGRNSTDTQYF. The CDR3 nucleotides read TGTGCCAGCAGCTTACGGGCGGGAGGACGCAATAGCACAGATACGCAGTATTTT. The chain has TRBV7-2 and TRBJ2-3, with 8 bases matching TRBD2. This CDR3 is 18 amino acids long. The J segment lost 0 bases and the V segment lost 2 bases, leaving 10 bases of the junction unmatched. CDR1 and CDR2 from the germline V gene are SGHTA and FQGNSA. Full variable domain (missing parts from reference TRBV7-2 and TRBJ2-3): GAGVSQSPSNKVTEKGKDVELRCDPISGHTALYWYRQSLGQGLEFLIYFQGNSAPDKSGLPSDRFSAERTGGSVSTLTIQRTQQEDSAVYLCASSLRAGGRNSTDTQYFGPGTRLTVL.

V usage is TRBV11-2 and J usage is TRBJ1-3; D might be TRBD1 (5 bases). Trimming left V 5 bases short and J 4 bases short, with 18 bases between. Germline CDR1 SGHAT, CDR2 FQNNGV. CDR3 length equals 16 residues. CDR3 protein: CASSPYVWGRGNTIYF. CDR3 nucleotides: TGTGCCAGCAGCCCCTACGTCTGGGGGAGGGGAAACACCATATATTTT. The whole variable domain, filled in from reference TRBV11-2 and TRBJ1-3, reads EAGVAQSPRYKIIEKRQSVAFWCNPISGHATLYWYQQILGQGPKLLIQFQNNGVVDDSQLPKDRFSAERLKGVDSTLKIQPAKLEDSAVYLCASSPYVWGRGNTIYFGEGSWLTVV.

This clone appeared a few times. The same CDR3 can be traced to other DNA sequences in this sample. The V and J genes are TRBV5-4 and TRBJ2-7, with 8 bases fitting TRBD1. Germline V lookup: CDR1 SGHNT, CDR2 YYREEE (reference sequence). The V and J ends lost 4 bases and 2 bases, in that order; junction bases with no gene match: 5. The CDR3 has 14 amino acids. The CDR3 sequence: CASSPGTGTYEQYF. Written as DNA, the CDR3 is TGTGCCAGCAGCCCCGGGACAGGCACCTACGAGCAGTACTTC. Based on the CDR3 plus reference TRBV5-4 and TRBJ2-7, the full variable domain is ETGVTQSPTHLIKTRGQQVTLRCSSQSGHNTVSWYQQALGQGPQFIFQYYREEENGRGNFPPRFSGLQFPNYSSELNVNALELDDSALYLCASSPGTGTYEQYFGPGTRLTVT.

CDR3 amino acids: CASSCTGQGDSEAFF. As DNA, the CDR3 is TGTGCCAGCAGCTGTACCGGACAGGGAGACTCTGAAGCTTTCTTT. The chain carries TRBV7-2 and TRBJ1-1, with 8 bases fitting TRBD1. The CDR3 covers 15 residues. Germline assignment: CDR1 SGHTA and CDR2 FQGNSA. With 4 bases clipped from V and 6 bases from J, the junction kept 10 bases outside the gene matches.